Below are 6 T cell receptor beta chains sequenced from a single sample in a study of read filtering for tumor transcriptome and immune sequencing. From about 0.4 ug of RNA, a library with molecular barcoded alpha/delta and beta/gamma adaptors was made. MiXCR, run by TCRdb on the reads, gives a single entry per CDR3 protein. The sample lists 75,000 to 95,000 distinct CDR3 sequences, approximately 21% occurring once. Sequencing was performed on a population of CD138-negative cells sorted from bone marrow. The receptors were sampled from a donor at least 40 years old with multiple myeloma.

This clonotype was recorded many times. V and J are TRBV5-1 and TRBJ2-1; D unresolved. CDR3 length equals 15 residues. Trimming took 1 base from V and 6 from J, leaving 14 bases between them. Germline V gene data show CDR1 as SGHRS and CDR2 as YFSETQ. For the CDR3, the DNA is TGCGCCAGCAGCTTGCGGCCGGAACTTCTCAATGAGCAGTTCTTC. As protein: CASSLRPELLNEQFF.

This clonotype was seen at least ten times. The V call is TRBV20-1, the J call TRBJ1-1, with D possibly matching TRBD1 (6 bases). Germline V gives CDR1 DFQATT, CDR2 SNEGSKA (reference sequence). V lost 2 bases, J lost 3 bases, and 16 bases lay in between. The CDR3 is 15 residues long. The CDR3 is CSARLGTLKDTEAFF. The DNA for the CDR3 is TGCAGTGCTAGACTGGGGACACTAAAGGACACTGAAGCTTTCTTT.

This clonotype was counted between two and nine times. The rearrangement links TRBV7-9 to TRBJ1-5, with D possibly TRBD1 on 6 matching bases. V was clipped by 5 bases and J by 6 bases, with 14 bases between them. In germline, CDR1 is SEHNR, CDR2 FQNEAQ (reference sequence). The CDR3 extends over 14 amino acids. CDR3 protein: CASSPGGQGQPQHF. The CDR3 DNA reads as TGTGCCAGCAGCCCGGGGGGGCAAGGTCAGCCCCAGCATTTT.

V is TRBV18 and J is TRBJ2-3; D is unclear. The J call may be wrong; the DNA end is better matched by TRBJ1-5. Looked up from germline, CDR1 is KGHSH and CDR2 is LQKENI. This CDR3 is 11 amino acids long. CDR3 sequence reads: CASSPTDTQHF. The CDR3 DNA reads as TGTGCCAGCTCACCCACGGATACGCAGCATTTT.

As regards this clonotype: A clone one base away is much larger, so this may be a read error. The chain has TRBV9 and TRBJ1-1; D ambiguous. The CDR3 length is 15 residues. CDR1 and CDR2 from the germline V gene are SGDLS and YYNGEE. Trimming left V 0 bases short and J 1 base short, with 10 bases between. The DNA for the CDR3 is TGTGCCAGCAGCGTAGAAAGCGTAGAGAACACTGAAGCTTTCTTT. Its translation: CASSVESVENTEAFF.

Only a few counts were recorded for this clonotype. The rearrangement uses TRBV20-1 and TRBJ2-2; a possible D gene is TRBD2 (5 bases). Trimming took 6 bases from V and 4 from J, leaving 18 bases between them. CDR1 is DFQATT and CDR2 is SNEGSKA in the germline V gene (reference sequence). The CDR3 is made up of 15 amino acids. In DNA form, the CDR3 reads TGCAGTGCGAAGACGAGAGGGCGAATCACCGGGGAGCTGTTTTTT. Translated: CSAKTRGRITGELFF.